This T cell receptor (beta chain) was sequenced in a study of CD8 T cells in Susac syndrome. Sequencing of TCR beta was performed on blood CD8+ and CD4+ T cells. There are 17 residues in the CDR3. V lost 4 bases, J lost 4 bases, and 6 bases stayed unmatched. Germline CDR1 reads MGHDK; CDR2 reads SYGVNS. With random hexamers, 0.5 to 1 ug RNA was reverse transcribed. TCRdb passed the immunoSEQ multiplex PCR reads through MiXCR, listing each CDR3 protein once. The sample holds some 200,000 distinct CDR3 sequences, 95% seen once. Sequencing was performed on CD8+ T cells from PBMCs. The genes are TRBV25-1 and TRBJ1-6, with TRBD1 matching over 11 bases. This clonotype originated in a human donor with Susac syndrome. DNA for the CDR3: TGTGCCAGCAGTGCTATGGACAGGGGGCTTTATAATTCACCCCTCCACTTT. Protein: CASSAMDRGLYNSPLHF.